This entry features one T cell receptor beta chain sequence. Its target is not known. The sample comes from a study of cytomegalovirus exposure and HLA in healthy donors. From germline, CDR1 is SGHDT and CDR2 YYEEEE. Trimming stripped 0 bases from V and 4 bases from J, with 13 bases between. The CDR3 runs to 16 residues. The PCR made use of 60 Vbeta and 13 Jbeta primers. This table comes from immunoSEQ multiplex PCR, and its TCRdb copy is limited to in-frame clones, with some not included. Seen here are around 150,000 clones, around three quarters observed once, and the top ten hold 7% to 7.5%. Points from the study as a whole: Later analysis revealed greater clonal expansion in HLA-associated TCR beta chains than in equally common others. A previous analysis found most TCR beta V segments productive roughly 87% or roughly 30% of the time.

The clonotype comes from a man between 40 and 49 years old in good health and CMV-seropositive. The chain combines TRBV5-6 with TRBJ2-2, with D possibly being TRBD2 (7 bases). The sequencing sample was made of PBMCs. The CDR3 DNA is TGTGCCAGCAGCTTGGGTGGCGGGGGCCGCACCGGGGAGCTGTTTTTT. As protein: CASSLGGGGRTGELFF.